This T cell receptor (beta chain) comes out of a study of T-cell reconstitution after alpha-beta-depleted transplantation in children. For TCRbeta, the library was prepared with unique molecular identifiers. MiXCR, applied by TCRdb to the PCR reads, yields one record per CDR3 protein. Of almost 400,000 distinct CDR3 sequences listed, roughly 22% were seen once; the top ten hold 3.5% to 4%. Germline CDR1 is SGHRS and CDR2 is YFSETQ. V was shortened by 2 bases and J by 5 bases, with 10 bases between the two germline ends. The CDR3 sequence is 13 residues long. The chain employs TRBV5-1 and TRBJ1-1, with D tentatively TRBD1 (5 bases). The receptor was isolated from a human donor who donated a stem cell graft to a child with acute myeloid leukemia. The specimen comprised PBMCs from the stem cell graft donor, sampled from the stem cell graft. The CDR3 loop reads CASSFQGDTEAFF. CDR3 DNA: TGCGCCAGCAGCTTTCAGGGAGATACTGAAGCTTTCTTT.